What follows is one T cell receptor (beta chain) and its context. Its antigen is not identified. The source of the sample is a study of T cells in Graves' hyperthyroidism and ophthalmopathy. Study-wide results and caveats: In blood, most of the thyroid clonotypes expanded above 0.001 were also present.

There were TCR beta CDR3 regions amplified from RNA transcripts. The study used the HTBI primer set for a first-round RT-PCR of the TCR CDR3. TCRdb processed the multiplex PCR reads anew with MiXCR; each CDR3 protein has one entry. The table includes about 290,000 distinct CDR3 sequences, about 14% detected once. CDR3 length: 13 residues. Trimming removed 1 base at V and 2 bases at J, with 3 bases between. CDR1 and CDR2 from the germline V gene are SGHTA and FQGTGA. Hyperthyroidism was newly diagnosed in patients aged 18 to 65 (duration under 2 months). Ahead of any ophthalmopathy symptoms, the blood sample was obtained at the first diagnosis of hyperthyroidism.

The sequenced sample was blood. The chain couples TRBV7-3 to TRBJ1-3; no clear D. The sequence derives from a woman in her twenties or thirties with Graves' hyperthyroidism that later progressed to Graves' ophthalmopathy. CDR3 protein: CASSLIPGNTIYF. As DNA, the CDR3 is TGTGCCAGCAGCTTAATCCCTGGAAACACCATATATTTT.